A selection of T cell receptor beta chains follows, all from one sample in a study of cytomegalovirus exposure and HLA in healthy donors. Using immunoSEQ multiplex PCR, the repertoire was profiled, and TCRdb retains in-frame clones only, with some absent. The repertoire holds about 120,000 clones, with 70% as singletons. Material for sequencing was PBMCs. These receptors were obtained from a young man in good health and CMV-seropositive. Each CDR3 is given with its conserved first and last residue. D genes are given only for firm matches. Expanded clones get a size class; other rows say once, few or many, or leave the size out.

TRBJ1-5 | TRBD1 | few | TRBV9 | CASSRGDRGPGGNQPQHF | TGTGCCAGCAGCCGTGGGGACAGGGGTCCCGGGGGCAATCAGCCCCAGCATTTT
TRBJ2-7 | TRBD1 | . | TRBV5-1 | CASSFQGAPYEQYF | TGCGCCAGCAGCTTCCAGGGGGCCCCCTACGAGCAGTACTTC
TRBJ2-1 | TRBD2 | . | TRBV5-1 | CASTPLAVYNEQFF | TGCGCCAGCACCCCCCTAGCGGTTTACAATGAGCAGTTCTTC
TRBJ2-5 | . | . | TRBV5-1 | CASSQAETQYF | TGCGCCAGCAGCCAGGCAGAGACCCAGTACTTC
TRBJ2-3 | . | few | TRBV7-2 | CASSLSRGRTDTQYF | TGTGCCAGCAGCTTATCAAGAGGGCGCACAGATACGCAGTATTTT
TRBJ1-2 | . | . | TRBV5-3 | CARSRDTYADGYTF | TGTGCCAGAAGCCGGGACACCTACGCCGATGGCTACACCTTC
TRBJ1-2 | . | . | TRBV6-5 | CASSPSINYGYTF | TGTGCCAGCAGCCCTAGTATCAACTATGGCTACACCTTC
TRBJ1-2 | . | . | TRBV20-1 | CSVAGDYGYTF | TGCAGTGTAGCAGGGGACTATGGCTACACCTTC
TRBJ1-6 | TRBD1 | . | TRBV27 | CASSASPDRGPNSPLHF | TGTGCCAGCAGTGCCTCCCCGGACAGGGGGCCCAATTCACCCCTCCACTTT
TRBJ2-1 | TRBD1 | once | TRBV7-9 | CASSSPWTGGIGEQFF | TGTGCCAGCAGCTCCCCTTGGACAGGGGGCATCGGAGAGCAGTTCTTC
TRBJ2-5 | TRBD2 | . | TRBV13 | CASSSQREAPGETQYF | TGTGCCAGCAGCTCACAGCGGGAGGCGCCCGGGGAGACCCAGTACTTC
TRBJ1-2 | TRBD1 | . | TRBV4-3 | CASSQDPRGDYGYTF | TGCGCCAGCAGCCAAGACCCCAGGGGGGACTATGGCTACACCTTC
TRBJ2-1 | . | . | TRBV6-6 | CASTLQVNEQFF | TGTGCCAGCACACTCCAGGTCAATGAGCAGTTCTTC
TRBJ2-4 | . | . | TRBV7-2 | CASSVGGVGIQYF | TGTGCCAGCAGCGTAGGGGGGGTTGGCATTCAGTACTTC
TRBJ2-2 | . | few | TRBV14 | CASSPYTGELFF | TGTGCCAGCAGCCCTTACACCGGGGAGCTGTTTTTT
TRBJ1-5 | TRBD1 | . | TRBV6-5 | CASSTGQGVPQPQHF | TGTGCCAGCAGTACGGGACAGGGGGTACCTCAGCCCCAGCATTTT
TRBJ2-3 | TRBD2 | . | TRBV5-1 | CASSLEPIAGGTDTQYF | TGCGCCAGCAGCTTGGAGCCGATAGCGGGAGGCACAGATACGCAGTATTTT
TRBJ1-2 | . | . | TRBV6-5 | CASSYRGPVDGYTF | TGTGCCAGCAGTTACCGCGGGCCGGTGGATGGCTACACCTTC
TRBJ2-5 | TRBD1 | . | TRBV5-4 | CASRLTGEETQYF | TGTGCCAGCAGATTAACAGGGGAAGAGACCCAGTACTTC
TRBJ1-2 | TRBD1 | . | TRBV10-3 | CAISTGQGFSNYGYTF | TGTGCCATCAGTACGGGACAGGGATTTTCTAACTATGGCTACACCTTC
TRBJ2-1 | TRBD1 | . | TRBV6-6 | CGSLELDRGGSNEQFF | TGTGGATCATTGGAACTCGACAGGGGTGGTAGCAATGAGCAGTTCTTC
TRBJ1-1 | TRBD1 | . | TRBV5-1 | CASSLTGTGAEAFF | TGCGCCAGCAGCCTCACCGGGACAGGGGCTGAAGCTTTCTTT
TRBJ2-2 | TRBD2 | once | TRBV7-8 | CASSRGVAGDLRHTGELFF | TGTGCCAGCAGCAGGGGGGTAGCGGGAGACCTCCGTCACACCGGGGAGCTGTTTTTT
TRBJ1-6 | . | . | TRBV7-9 | CASSLADRSTLNSPLHF | TGTGCCAGCAGCTTAGCAGACAGGTCGACCCTTAATTCACCCCTCCACTTT
TRBJ1-1 | . | . | TRBV18 | CASSPRGEHTEAFF | TGTGCCAGCTCACCACGGGGAGAGCACACTGAAGCTTTCTTT
TRBJ2-1 | TRBD1 | . | TRBV10-3 | CAIRGQGLGYDEQFF | TGTGCCATCAGGGGACAGGGATTGGGATATGATGAGCAGTTCTTC
TRBJ1-2 | TRBD1 | few | TRBV27 | CASSSQGAYGYTF | TGTGCCAGCAGTTCCCAGGGGGCCTATGGCTACACCTTC
TRBJ2-1 | TRBD2 | . | TRBV5-1 | CASSLRPMAASGLNEQFF | TGCGCCAGCAGCTTGCGCCCCATGGCGGCTAGCGGGCTCAATGAGCAGTTCTTC
TRBJ1-2 | . | . | TRBV27 | CASSFRGAEGYTF | TGTGCCAGCAGTTTCCGGGGGGCGGAGGGCTACACCTTC
TRBJ1-1 | . | . | TRBV11-2 | CASSPPQGVGTEAFF | TGTGCCAGCAGTCCACCACAGGGAGTAGGAACTGAAGCTTTCTTT
TRBJ2-1 | . | . | TRBV4-1 | CASSTSGRAHNEQFF | TGCGCCAGCAGCACGAGCGGGCGGGCCCACAATGAGCAGTTCTTC
TRBJ2-1 | . | . | TRBV21-1 | CASSKDEGRNEQFF | TGTGCCAGCAGCAAAGATGAAGGCAGGAATGAGCAGTTCTTC
TRBJ2-5 | TRBD2 | . | TRBV7-8 | CASSLVGGGETQYF | TGTGCCAGCAGCTTAGTTGGGGGAGGGGAGACCCAGTACTTC
TRBJ2-3 | . | . | TRBV6-5 | CASSYVSGTDTQYF | TGTGCCAGCAGTTACGTTAGCGGCACAGATACGCAGTATTTT
TRBJ2-3 | TRBD2 | . | TRBV29-1 | CSVDPGLAGAVTDTQYF | TGCAGCGTTGACCCGGGACTAGCGGGAGCCGTCACAGATACGCAGTATTTT
TRBJ1-2 | . | . | TRBV27 | CASRLQGNYGYTF | TGTGCCAGCAGACTACAGGGTAACTATGGCTACACCTTC
TRBJ2-1 | . | . | TRBV2 | CASRPDRVEGSGSSYNEQFF | TGTGCCAGCAGACCCGACAGGGTTGAAGGAAGCGGGTCCTCCTACAATGAGCAGTTCTTC
TRBJ2-1 | TRBD2 | few | TRBV27 | CASGRLTSGSALYNEQFF | TGTGCCAGCGGACGCCTCACTAGCGGGAGTGCCCTCTACAATGAGCAGTTCTTC
TRBJ2-2 | . | . | TRBV29-1 | CSVADSSANTGELFF | TGCAGCGTGGCTGACAGTTCCGCGAACACCGGGGAGCTGTTTTTT
TRBJ2-3 | TRBD2 | . | TRBV9 | CASSVTSGSTDTQYF | TGTGCCAGCAGCGTTACTAGCGGGAGCACAGATACGCAGTATTTT
TRBJ1-1 | . | . | TRBV7-6 | CASSQDLNTEAFF | TGTGCCAGCAGCCAGGACTTGAACACTGAAGCTTTCTTT
TRBJ1-5 | TRBD1 | few | TRBV7-6 | CASSLEGTGHQPQHF | TGTGCCAGCAGCTTAGAGGGGACAGGGCATCAGCCCCAGCATTTT
TRBJ2-1 | TRBD2 | . | TRBV9 | CASSVATGLAGGEEQFF | TGTGCCAGCAGCGTAGCTACGGGACTAGCGGGGGGCGAAGAGCAGTTCTTC
TRBJ1-2 | . | . | TRBV7-9 | CASSLVGYTF | TGTGCCAGCAGCCTCGTGGGCTACACCTTC
TRBJ2-2 | TRBD1 | . | TRBV7-2 | CASSLDRGTGELFF | TGTGCCAGCAGCTTAGACAGGGGCACCGGGGAGCTGTTTTTT
TRBJ2-1 | TRBD2 | . | TRBV4-1 | CASSQAGLAGYNEQFF | TGCGCCAGCAGCCAAGCAGGACTAGCGGGGTACAATGAGCAGTTCTTC